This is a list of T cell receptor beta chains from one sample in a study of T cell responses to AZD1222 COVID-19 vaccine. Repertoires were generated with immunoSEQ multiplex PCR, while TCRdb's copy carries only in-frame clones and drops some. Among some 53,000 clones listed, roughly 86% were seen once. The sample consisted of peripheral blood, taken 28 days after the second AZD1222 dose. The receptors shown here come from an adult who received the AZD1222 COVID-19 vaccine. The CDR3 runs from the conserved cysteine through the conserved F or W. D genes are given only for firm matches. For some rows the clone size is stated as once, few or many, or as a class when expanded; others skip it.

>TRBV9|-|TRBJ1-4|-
TGTGCCAGCAGCGTAGAAGGGATTCCTAATGAAAAACTGTTTTTT
CASSVEGIPNEKLFF
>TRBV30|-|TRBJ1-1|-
TGTGCCTGGAGTGTGCGCAAAGACACTGAAGCTTTCTTT
CAWSVRKDTEAFF
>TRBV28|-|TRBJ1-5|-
TGTGCCAGCAGTTTGACCCCTCAGGTCCAGCCCCAGCATTTT
CASSLTPQVQPQHF
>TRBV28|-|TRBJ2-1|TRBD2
TGTGCCAGCAGTCCTCCGGGACTAGCAAGGTACAATGAGCAGTTCTTC
CASSPPGLARYNEQFF
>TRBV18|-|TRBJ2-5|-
TGTGCCAGCTCACCATACACGGGAGTGCAAGAGACCCAGTACTTC
CASSPYTGVQETQYF
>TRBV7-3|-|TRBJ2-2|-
TGTGCCAGCAGCTTAGGATTGGGAAGGGGGAGTGGTACCGGGGAGCTGTTTTTT
CASSLGLGRGSGTGELFF
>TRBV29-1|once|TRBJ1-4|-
TGCAGCGTTGCAGTTGCAACTAATGAAAAACTGTTTTTT
CSVAVATNEKLFF
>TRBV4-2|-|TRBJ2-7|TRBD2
TGTGCCAGCAGCCATGCCTCGGGGACTAGCGGCTACGAGCAGTACTTC
CASSHASGTSGYEQYF
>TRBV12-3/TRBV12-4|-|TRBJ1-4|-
TGTGCCAGCAGACCCACGGGGAATGAAAAACTGTTTTTT
CASRPTGNEKLFF
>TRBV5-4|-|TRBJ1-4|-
TGTGCCAGCAGCTTGGGGGGCAGGGCTAATGAAAAACTGTTTTTT
CASSLGGRANEKLFF
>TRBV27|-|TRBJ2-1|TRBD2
TGTGCCAGCAGCGTAGCGGGATCGGCCTACAATGAGCAGTTCTTC
CASSVAGSAYNEQFF
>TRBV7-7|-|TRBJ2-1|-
TGTGCTAGCAGCTTAGGGGGGAGGGAACGCAATGAGCAGTTCTTC
CASSLGGRERNEQFF
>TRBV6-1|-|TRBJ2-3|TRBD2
TGTGCCAGCAGGGGGACTAGCGGGAGTGGAGATACGCAGTATTTT
CASRGTSGSGDTQYF
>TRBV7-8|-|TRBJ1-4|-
TGTGCCAGCAGCTTAGTAGGGAATGAAAAACTGTTTTTT
CASSLVGNEKLFF
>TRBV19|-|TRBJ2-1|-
TGTGCCAGTAGTCGGCAGGGGTGGCACAATGAGCAGTTCTTC
CASSRQGWHNEQFF
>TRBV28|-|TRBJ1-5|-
TGTGCCAGCACTCGATTTAGCAATCAGCCCCAGCATTTT
CASTRFSNQPQHF
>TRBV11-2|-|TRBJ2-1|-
TGTGCCAGCAGCTTAGGACAAAGCTCCTACAATGAGCAGTTCTTC
CASSLGQSSYNEQFF
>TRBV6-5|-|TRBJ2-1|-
TGTGCCTCCCAGGCTCCCTCCTACAATGAGCAGTTCTTC
CASQAPSYNEQFF